The source of this T cell receptor beta chain is a study of blood T cell repertoires in COVID-19 (dated by TCRdb to 2018 to 2021). Looking at the study overall: Samples from collaborators originated in the United States, Italy and Spain and spanned both the acute and convalescent phases of COVID-19. Where available, HLA class I and class II types were obtained from metadata supplied by the sample provider rather than from assay-based typing. The samples were drawn from two sources: the first 160 participants of the ongoing ImmuneRACE study, and fewer than 1,500 subjects contributed by 6 global collaborators. Sample metadata almost always included a de-identified subject ID, COVID-19 status, age in years and sex. The prospective study material was composed of cDNA or gDNA derived from T cells, B-cell-depleted T cells, or PBMCs. Subjects who had been exposed to COVID-19, were actively infected with it, or had recovered from it provided the deeply sampled blood TCRbeta repertoires that made up the dataset. The repertoires were made available in a free public database intended to serve as a resource for research on the immune response to SARS-CoV-2. Results and caveats for the whole study, not just this receptor: The amount of clinical and demographic metadata varied by source and participant and was provided uncurated.

Collaborating institutions collected whole blood in K2EDTA tubes following their own protocols. For TCRbeta analysis, collaborator samples were shipped as frozen whole blood, as isolated PBMCs, or as DNA extracted from either sample type. Regarding this clone: Its specific antigen is unknown. Base qualities are not at hand, and no much larger clone is one base apart.

TCRbeta CDR3 regions were amplified from genomic DNA by means of the immunoSEQ Assay, a bias-controlled multiplex PCR. On the study's bioinformatics: The number of nucleated cells in each sample was estimated from the amplification of reference gene primers within the assay. To quantify the absolute abundance of each unique TCRbeta CDR3 rearrangement, sequence reads were collapsed and filtered. For each sample, productive Simpson clonality was calculated by taking the square root of Simpson's diversity index across productive rearrangements. This immuneACCESS table, as held by TCRdb, lists in-frame sequences with V and J called but not all clones. Of the missing ones, under half trace to an unresolved V gene in checked studies; the others have no known cause. V, J and clone size are taken as reported in that table, and D and trimming were inferred from the DNA itself. The sample table holds over 100,000 clones, of which 87% were seen once. Of the sample, less than 2.5% is held by the ten largest clones.

Sequencing input: peripheral blood. This clonotype originated in a man aged 45-60 years with active COVID-19.

CDR3 loop: CASRKTDTNYGYTF. The nucleotide sequence reads as follows: TGTGCCAGCAGGAAGACAGATACTAACTATGGCTACACCTTC. Recombination joined TRBV2 with TRBJ1-2; the D gene is possibly TRBD1, with 5 bases matching. The CDR3, cysteine through phenylalanine, is 14 amino acids long. Only the CDR3 part of the read is kept: 42 bases, read in frame from the first base. Trimming costs V 6 bases and J 0 bases, and their ends lie 11 bases apart. The CDR1 and CDR2 encoded by the germline V gene are SNHLY and FYNNEI. This CDR3, with the reference TRBV2 and TRBJ1-2 proteins standing in past its ends, gives the full variable domain EPEVTQTPSHQVTQMGQEVILRCVPISNHLYFYWYRQILGQKVEFLVSFYNNEISEKSEIFDDQFSVERPDGSNFTLKIRSTKLEDSAMYFCASRKTDTNYGYTFGSGTRLTVV.